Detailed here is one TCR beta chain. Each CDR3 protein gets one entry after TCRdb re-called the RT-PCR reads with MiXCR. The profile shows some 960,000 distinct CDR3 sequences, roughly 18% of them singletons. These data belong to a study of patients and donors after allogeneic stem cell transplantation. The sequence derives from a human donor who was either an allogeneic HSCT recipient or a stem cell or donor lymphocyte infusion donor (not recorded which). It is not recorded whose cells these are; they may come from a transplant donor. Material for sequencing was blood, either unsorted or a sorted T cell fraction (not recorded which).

The CDR3 DNA reads TGCGCCAGCAGCCAAGGGACCGGGACAGCCCAGGGTGAGCAGTACTTC. It codes for CASSQGTGTAQGEQYF. The V and J genes are TRBV4-3 and TRBJ2-7; 7 bases are a match to TRBD1. The germline V gene encodes CDR1 LGHNA and CDR2 YSLEER. V lost 1 base and J lost 7; bases outside the gene matches: 13. This CDR3 has 16 amino acids.